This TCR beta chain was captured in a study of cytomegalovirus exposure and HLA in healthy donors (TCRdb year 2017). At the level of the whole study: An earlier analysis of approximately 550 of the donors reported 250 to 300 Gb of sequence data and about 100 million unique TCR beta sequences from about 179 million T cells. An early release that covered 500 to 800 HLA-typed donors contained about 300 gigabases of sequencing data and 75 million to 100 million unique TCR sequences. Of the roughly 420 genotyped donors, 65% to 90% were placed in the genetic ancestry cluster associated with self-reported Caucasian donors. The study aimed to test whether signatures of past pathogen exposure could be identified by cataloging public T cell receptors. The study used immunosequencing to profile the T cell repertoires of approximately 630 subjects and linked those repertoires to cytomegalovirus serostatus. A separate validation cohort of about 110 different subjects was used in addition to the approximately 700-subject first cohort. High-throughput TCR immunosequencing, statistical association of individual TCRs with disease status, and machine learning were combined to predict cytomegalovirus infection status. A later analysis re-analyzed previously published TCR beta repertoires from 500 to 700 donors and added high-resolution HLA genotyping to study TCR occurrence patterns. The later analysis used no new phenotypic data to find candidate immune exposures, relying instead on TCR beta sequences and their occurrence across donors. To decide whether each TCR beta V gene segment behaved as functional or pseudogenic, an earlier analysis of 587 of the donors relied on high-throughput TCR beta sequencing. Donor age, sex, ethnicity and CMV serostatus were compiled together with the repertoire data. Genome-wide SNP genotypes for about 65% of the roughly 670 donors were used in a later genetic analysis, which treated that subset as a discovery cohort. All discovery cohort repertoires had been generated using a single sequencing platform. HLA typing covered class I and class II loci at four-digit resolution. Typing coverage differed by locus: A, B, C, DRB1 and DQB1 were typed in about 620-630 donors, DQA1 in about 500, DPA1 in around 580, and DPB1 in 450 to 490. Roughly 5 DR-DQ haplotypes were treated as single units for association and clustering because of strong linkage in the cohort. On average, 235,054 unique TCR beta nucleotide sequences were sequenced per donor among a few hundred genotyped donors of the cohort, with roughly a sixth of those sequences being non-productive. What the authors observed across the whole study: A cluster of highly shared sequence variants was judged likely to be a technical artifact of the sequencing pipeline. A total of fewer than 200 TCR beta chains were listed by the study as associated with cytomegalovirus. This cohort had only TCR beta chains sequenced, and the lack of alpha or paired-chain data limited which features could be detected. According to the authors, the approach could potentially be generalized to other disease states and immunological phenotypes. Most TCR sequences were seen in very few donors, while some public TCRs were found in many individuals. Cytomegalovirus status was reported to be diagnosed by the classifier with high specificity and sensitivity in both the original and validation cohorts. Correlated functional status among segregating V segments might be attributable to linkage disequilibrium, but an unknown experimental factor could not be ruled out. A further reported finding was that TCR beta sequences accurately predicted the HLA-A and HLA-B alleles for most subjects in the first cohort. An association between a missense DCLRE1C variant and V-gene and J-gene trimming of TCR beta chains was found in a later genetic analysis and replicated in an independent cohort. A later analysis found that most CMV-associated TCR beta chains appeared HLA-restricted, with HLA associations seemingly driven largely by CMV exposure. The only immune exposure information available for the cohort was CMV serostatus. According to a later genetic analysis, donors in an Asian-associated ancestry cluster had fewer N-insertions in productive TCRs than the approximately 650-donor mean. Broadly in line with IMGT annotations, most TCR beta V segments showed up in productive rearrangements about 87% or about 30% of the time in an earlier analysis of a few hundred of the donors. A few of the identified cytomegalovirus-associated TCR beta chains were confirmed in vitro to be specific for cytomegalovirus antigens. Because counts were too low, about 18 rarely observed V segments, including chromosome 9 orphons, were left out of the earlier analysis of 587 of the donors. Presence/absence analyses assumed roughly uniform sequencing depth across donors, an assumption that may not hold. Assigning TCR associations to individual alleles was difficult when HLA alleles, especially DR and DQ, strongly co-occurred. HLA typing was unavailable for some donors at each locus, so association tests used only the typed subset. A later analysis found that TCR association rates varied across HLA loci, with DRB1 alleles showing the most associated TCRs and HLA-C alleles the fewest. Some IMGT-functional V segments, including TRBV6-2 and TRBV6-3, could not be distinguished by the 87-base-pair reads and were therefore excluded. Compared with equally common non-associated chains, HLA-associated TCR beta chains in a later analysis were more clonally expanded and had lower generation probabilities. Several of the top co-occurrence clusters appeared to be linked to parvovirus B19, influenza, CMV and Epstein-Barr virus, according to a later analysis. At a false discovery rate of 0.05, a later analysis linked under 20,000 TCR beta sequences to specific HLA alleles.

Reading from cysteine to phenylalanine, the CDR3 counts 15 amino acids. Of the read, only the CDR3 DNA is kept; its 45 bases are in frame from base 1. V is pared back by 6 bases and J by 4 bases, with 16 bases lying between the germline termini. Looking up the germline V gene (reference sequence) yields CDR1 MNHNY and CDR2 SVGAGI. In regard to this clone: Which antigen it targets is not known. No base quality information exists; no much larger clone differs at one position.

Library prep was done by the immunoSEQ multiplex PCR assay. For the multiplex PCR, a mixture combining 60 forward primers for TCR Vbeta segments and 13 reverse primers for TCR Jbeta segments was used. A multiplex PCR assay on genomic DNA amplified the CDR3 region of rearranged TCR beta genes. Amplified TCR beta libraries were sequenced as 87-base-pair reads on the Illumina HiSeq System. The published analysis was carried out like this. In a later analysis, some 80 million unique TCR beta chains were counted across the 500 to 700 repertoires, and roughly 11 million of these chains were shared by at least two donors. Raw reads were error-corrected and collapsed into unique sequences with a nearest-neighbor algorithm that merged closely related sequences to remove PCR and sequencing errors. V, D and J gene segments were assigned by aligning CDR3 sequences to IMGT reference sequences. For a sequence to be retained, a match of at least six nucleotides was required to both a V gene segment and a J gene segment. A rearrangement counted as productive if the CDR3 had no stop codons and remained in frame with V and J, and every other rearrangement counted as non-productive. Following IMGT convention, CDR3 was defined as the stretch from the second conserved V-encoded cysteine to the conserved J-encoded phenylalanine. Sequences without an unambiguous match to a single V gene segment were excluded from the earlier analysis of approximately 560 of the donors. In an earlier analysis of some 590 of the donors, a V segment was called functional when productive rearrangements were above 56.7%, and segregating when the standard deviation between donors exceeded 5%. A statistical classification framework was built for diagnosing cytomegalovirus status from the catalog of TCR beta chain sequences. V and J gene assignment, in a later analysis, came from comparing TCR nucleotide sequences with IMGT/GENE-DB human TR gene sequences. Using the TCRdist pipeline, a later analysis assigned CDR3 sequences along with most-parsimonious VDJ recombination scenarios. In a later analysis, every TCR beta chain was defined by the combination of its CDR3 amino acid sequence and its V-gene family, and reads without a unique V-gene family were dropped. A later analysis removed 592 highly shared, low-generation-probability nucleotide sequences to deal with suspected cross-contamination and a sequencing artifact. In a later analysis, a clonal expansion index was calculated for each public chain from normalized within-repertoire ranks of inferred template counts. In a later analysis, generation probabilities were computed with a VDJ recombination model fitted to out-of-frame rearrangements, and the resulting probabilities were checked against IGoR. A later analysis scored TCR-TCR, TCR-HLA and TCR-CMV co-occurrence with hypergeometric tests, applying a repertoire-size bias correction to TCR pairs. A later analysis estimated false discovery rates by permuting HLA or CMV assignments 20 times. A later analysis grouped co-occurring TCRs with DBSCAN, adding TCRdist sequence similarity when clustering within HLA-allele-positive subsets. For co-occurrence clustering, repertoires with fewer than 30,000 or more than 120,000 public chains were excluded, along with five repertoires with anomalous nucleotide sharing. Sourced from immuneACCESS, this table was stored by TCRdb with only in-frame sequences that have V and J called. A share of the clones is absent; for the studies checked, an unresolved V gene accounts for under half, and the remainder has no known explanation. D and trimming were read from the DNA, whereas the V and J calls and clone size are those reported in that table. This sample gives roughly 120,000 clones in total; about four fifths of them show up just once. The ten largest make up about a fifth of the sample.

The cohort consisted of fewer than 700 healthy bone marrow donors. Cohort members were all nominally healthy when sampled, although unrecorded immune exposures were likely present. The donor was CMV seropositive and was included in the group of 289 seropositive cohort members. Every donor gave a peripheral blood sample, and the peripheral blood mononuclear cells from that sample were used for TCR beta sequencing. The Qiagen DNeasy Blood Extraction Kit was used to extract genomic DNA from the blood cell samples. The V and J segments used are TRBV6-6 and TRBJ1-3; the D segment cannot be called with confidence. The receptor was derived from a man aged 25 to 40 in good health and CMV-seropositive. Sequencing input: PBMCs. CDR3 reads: CASSGGKGRGNTIYF. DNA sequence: TGTGCCAGCAGCGGTGGTAAAGGGAGAGGAAACACCATATATTTT.